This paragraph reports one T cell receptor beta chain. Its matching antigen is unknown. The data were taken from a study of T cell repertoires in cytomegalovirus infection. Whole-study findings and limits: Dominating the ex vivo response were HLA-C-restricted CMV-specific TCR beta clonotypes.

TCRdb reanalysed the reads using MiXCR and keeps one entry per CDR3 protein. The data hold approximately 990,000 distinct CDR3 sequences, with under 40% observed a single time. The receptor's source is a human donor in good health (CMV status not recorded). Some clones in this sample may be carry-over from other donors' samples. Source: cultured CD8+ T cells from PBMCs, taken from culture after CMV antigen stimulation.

The CDR3 coding sequence is TGTGCCAGCAGCTCCCCAGGGGTCAATGGCTACACCTTC. Residues: CASSSPGVNGYTF. This chain joins TRBV5-6 and TRBJ1-2; a possible D gene is TRBD1 (6 bases). CDR3 size: 13 residues. Germline V gene lookup returns CDR1 SGHDT and CDR2 YYEEEE. The V end was cut by 3 bases, the J end by 6 bases, with 12 bases between.